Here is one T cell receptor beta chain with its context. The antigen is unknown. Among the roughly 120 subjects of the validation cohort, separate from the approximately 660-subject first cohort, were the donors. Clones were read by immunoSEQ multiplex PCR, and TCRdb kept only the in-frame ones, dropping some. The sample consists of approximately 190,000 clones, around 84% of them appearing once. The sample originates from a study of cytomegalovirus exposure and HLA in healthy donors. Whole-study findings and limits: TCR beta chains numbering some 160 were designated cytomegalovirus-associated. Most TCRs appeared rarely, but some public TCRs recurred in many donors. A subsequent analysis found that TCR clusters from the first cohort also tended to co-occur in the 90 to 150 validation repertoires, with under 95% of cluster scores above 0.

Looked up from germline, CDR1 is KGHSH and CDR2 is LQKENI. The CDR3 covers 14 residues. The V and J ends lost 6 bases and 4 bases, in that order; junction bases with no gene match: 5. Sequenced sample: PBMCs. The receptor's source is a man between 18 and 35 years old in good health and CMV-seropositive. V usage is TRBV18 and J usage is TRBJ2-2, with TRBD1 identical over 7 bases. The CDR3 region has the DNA TGTGCCAGCTCTTTGGGACAGAGCACCGGGGAGCTGTTTTTT. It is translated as CASSLGQSTGELFF.